This T cell receptor (beta chain) was captured by sequencing in a study of T cells in Graves' hyperthyroidism and ophthalmopathy. RNA transcripts yielded amplified TCR beta CDR3 regions. The study used the HTBI primer set for a first-round RT-PCR of the TCR CDR3. TCRdb reprocessed the multiplex PCR reads via MiXCR and lists one record per CDR3 protein. The sample holds around 280,000 distinct CDR3 sequences, about an eighth seen once. The CDR3 contains 14 residues. V was pared by 5 bases and J by 5 bases, with 15 bases between. CDR1 and CDR2 from the germline V gene are MNHEY and SMNVEV (reference sequence). Pregnant or lactating patients were excluded, as were those with uncontrolled infection or other autoimmune disease. PBMCs stemmed from around 10 ml fresh peripheral blood. This clonotype was seen many times.

Source material: blood. V usage is TRBV27 and J usage is TRBJ2-5; D gene ambiguous. This TCR came from a woman aged 25 to 45 with Graves' hyperthyroidism that later progressed to Graves' ophthalmopathy. DNA of the CDR3: TGTGCCAGCAGTAGCACGGGCTTGGGGGAGACCCAGTACTTC. Its translation: CASSSTGLGETQYF.